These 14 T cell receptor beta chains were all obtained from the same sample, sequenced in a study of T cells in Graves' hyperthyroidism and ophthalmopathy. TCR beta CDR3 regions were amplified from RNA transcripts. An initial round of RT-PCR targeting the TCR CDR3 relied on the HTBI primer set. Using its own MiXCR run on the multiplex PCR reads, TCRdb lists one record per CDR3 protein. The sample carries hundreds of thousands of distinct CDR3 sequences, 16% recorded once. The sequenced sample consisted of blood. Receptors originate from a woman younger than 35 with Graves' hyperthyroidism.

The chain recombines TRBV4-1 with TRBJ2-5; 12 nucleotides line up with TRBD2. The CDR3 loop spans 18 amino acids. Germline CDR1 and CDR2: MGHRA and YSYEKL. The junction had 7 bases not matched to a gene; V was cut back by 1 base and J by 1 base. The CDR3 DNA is TGCGCCAGCAGCCAAGCACTAGCGGGGGGACTCTTCCAAGAGACCCAGTACTTC. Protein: CASSQALAGGLFQETQYF.

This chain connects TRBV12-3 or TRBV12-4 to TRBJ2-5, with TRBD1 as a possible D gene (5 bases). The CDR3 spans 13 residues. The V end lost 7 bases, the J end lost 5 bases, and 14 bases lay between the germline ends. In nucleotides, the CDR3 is TGTGCCAGCAAGACGGCAGGGTTGGAGACCCAGTACTTC. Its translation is CASKTAGLETQYF.

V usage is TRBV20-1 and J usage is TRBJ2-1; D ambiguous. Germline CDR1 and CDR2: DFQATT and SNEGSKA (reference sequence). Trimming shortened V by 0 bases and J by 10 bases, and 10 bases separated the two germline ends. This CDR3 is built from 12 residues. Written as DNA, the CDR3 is TGCAGTGCTAGAGATCCCAGGAACGAGCAGTTCTTC. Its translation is CSARDPRNEQFF.

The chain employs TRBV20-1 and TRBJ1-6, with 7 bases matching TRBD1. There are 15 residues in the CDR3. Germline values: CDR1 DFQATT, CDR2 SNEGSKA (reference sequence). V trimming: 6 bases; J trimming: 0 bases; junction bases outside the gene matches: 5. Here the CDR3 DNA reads TGCAGTGCCACACAGGGGAGCTCCTATAATTCACCCCTCCACTTT. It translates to CSATQGSSYNSPLHF.

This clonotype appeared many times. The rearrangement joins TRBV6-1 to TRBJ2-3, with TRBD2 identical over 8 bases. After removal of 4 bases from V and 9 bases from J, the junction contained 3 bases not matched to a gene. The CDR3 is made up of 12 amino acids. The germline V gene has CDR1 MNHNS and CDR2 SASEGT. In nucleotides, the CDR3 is TGTGCCAGCAGTGGGACTAGCCGCACGCAGTATTTT. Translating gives CASSGTSRTQYF.

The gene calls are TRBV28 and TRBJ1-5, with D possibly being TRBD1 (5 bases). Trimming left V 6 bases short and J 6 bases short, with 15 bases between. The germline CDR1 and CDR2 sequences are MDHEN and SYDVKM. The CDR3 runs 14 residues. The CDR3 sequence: CASSQSPGIQPQHF. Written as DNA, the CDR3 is TGTGCCAGCAGCCAGTCCCCAGGGATTCAGCCCCAGCATTTT.

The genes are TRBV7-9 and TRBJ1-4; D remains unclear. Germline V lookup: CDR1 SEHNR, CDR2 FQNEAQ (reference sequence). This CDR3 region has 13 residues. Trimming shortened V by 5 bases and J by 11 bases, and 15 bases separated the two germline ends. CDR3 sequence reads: CASSPLIERKLFF. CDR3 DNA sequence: TGTGCCAGCAGCCCCCTAATCGAGCGGAAACTGTTTTTT.

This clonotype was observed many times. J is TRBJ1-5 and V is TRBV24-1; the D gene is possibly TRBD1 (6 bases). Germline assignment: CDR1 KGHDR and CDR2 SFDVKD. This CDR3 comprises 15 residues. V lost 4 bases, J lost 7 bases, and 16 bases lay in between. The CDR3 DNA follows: TGTGCCACCAGTGACCCCCGGGGGGCAGGGCAGCCCCAGCATTTT. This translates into CATSDPRGAGQPQHF.

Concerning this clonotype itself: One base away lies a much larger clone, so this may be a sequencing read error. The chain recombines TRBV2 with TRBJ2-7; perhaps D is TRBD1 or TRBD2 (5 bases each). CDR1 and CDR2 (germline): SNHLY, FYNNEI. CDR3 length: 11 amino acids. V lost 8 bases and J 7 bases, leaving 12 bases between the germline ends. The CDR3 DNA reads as TGTGCCAGCGAGAGGGGTGGTGAGCAGTACTTC. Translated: CASERGGEQYF.

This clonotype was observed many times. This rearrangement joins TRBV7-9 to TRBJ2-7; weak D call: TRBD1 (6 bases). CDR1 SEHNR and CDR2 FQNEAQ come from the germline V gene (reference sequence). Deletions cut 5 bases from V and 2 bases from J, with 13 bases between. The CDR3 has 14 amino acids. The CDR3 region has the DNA TGTGCCAGCAGCCCGAGGGACAAGCCCTACGAGCAGTACTTC. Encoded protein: CASSPRDKPYEQYF.

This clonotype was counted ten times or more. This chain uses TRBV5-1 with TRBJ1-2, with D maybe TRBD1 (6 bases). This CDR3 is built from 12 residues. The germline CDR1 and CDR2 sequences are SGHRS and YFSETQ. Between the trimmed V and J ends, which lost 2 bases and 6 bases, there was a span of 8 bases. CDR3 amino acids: CASSFQGNGYTF. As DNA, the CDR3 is TGCGCCAGCAGCTTCCAGGGGAATGGCTACACCTTC.

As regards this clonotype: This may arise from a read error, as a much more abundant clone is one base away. The CDR3 DNA is TGTGCCAGCAGGCGCCACGGGACAGGGCTCGGGCAGTACTTC. Encoded protein: CASRRHGTGLGQYF. J is TRBJ2-7 and V is TRBV12-3 or TRBV12-4; 9 positions match TRBD1. CDR3 size: 14 residues. The V gene end was trimmed by 6 bases and the J gene end by 9 bases; junction bases not matched to a gene: 12.

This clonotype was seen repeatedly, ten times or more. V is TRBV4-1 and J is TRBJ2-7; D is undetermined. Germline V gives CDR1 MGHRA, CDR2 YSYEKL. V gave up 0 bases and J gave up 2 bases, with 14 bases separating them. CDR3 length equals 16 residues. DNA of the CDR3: TGCGCCAGCAGCCAAGATGGGCCTCCCGCCACCTACGAGCAGTACTTC. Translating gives CASSQDGPPATYEQYF.

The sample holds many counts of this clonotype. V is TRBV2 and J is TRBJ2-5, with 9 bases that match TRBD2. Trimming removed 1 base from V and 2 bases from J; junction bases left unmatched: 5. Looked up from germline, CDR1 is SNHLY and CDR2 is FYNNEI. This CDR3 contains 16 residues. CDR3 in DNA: TGTGCCAGCAGTGAAGACTTCGCGGGAGGGCAAGAGACCCAGTACTTC. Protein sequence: CASSEDFAGGQETQYF.